These T cell receptor beta chains were read from a single sample in a study of blood T cell repertoires in COVID-19. TCRdb keeps only in-frame clones here, not all; method: immunoSEQ multiplex PCR. The sample has about 290,000 clones; around 85% are singletons. Sequenced: peripheral blood. These receptor sequences come from a woman between 50 and 59 years old with active or convalescent COVID-19. Each CDR3 is given without its conserved first and last residue. The D gene is left open where the match is weak.

V: TRBV5-1; D: NA; J: TRBJ2-1; CDR3: ASSFGQSNEQF
V: TRBV24-1; D: NA; J: TRBJ2-1; CDR3: ATSDLTGRNEQF
V: TRBV3-1/TRBV3-2; D: NA; J: TRBJ1-3; CDR3: ASSRPGRVSSSGNTIY
V: TRBV2; D: NA; J: TRBJ1-3; CDR3: ASSTNSGNTIY
V: TRBV5-5; D: NA; J: TRBJ2-1; CDR3: ASSLNGFSYNEQF
V: TRBV2; D: NA; J: TRBJ1-1; CDR3: ASSEGFRGGTEAF
V: TRBV28; D: NA; J: TRBJ1-2; CDR3: ASSLLGRGYT
V: TRBV19; D: NA; J: TRBJ1-2; CDR3: ASSQNRVEGYT
V: TRBV27; D: NA; J: TRBJ1-2; CDR3: ASSPFGPLNGYT
V: TRBV29-1; D: NA; J: TRBJ1-2; CDR3: SVGEGGGYT
V: TRBV30; D: NA; J: TRBJ2-1; CDR3: AWSVGGRRNEQF
V: TRBV9; D: TRBD2; J: TRBJ2-3; CDR3: ASSVGTSGSTDTQY
V: TRBV5-1; D: TRBD1; J: TRBJ1-1; CDR3: ASSRGQGATVNTEAF
V: TRBV5-8; D: TRBD1; J: TRBJ1-2; CDR3: ASSLRGNYGYT
V: TRBV12-3/TRBV12-4; D: NA; J: TRBJ1-6; CDR3: ASSFAVRAPLH
V: TRBV7-2; D: TRBD2; J: TRBJ2-2; CDR3: ASSPSAGLSGRFAGELF
V: TRBV4-2; D: TRBD2; J: TRBJ2-5; CDR3: ASSPGLAAQETQY
V: TRBV28; D: NA; J: TRBJ2-7; CDR3: ASSIQGPGEQY
V: TRBV5-6; D: TRBD1; J: TRBJ1-1; CDR3: ASSLTGGNTEAF
V: TRBV7-9; D: NA; J: TRBJ2-7; CDR3: ASSIQGYEQY
V: TRBV19; D: NA; J: TRBJ1-5; CDR3: ASRTSGDNQPQH
V: TRBV29-1; D: NA; J: TRBJ2-7; CDR3: SVGHTGFSYEQY
V: TRBV18; D: TRBD2; J: TRBJ2-3; CDR3: ASSPPQSSGNADTQY
V: TRBV10-3; D: NA; J: TRBJ1-6; CDR3: AISVDRFSYNSPLH
V: TRBV2; D: NA; J: TRBJ1-4; CDR3: ASSDRVNEKLF
V: TRBV27; D: TRBD2; J: TRBJ2-2; CDR3: ASRPGLAGAGELF
V: TRBV11-2; D: NA; J: TRBJ2-5; CDR3: ASSLGVLALGETQY
V: TRBV28; D: NA; J: TRBJ1-2; CDR3: ASSFQGFDGYT